These 9 T cell receptor beta chains were sequenced from one sample in a study of blood T cells in healthy people across ages. The use of a sample-barcoded 5' primer and a J-beta primer mix characterized a second PCR of about 6 to 12 cycles. TCRdb redid the calling of the 5' RACE reads with MiXCR, one entry per CDR3 protein. Of 1 million or so distinct CDR3 sequences detected, more than 40% appear once; the ten largest clones hold over 15%. Material: blood. Source of these receptors: a woman aged 55-70 years in good health.

This clonotype was observed a handful of times. J is TRBJ1-1 and V is TRBV5-5; D is possibly TRBD1 (5 bases). The CDR3 runs to 14 residues. CDR1 and CDR2 from the germline V gene are SGHKS and YYEKEE (reference sequence). Trimming cost V 2 bases and J 6 bases, with 14 bases left between them. Here the CDR3 DNA reads TGTGCCAGCAGCTTTCAGGGCCCTTTCTCTGAAGCTTTCTTT. Its protein product is CASSFQGPFSEAFF.

The sample holds a few counts of this clonotype. The chain joins TRBV10-3 to TRBJ1-4; D is undetermined. This CDR3 comprises 13 residues. Trimming removed 4 bases at V and 7 bases at J, with 10 bases between. The germline V gene has CDR1 ENHRY and CDR2 SYGVKD. The CDR3 sequence is CAISVIVSEKLFF. CDR3 in DNA: TGTGCCATCAGTGTGATTGTGAGTGAAAAACTGTTTTTT.

This clonotype was picked up a small number of times. The chain joins TRBV12-3 or TRBV12-4 to TRBJ2-4, with a tentative D call TRBD1 (6 bases). This CDR3 has 12 residues. The V gene lost 5 bases and the J gene lost 13 bases, with 15 bases spanning the gap. CDR3 amino acids: CASSQGIGEQYF. In DNA form, the CDR3 reads TGTGCCAGCAGTCAGGGGATTGGTGAGCAGTACTTC.

This clonotype was counted a single time. V and J are TRBV20-1 and TRBJ2-1, with D possibly being TRBD2 (6 bases). V was trimmed by 5 bases and J by 7 bases, leaving 27 bases between them. CDR1 and CDR2 (germline): DFQATT, SNEGSKA (reference sequence). The CDR3 has 17 residues. The CDR3 region is CSALLAEGGLVRNEQFF. CDR3 bases: TGCAGTGCTCTACTAGCTGAGGGAGGTCTCGTAAGAAATGAGCAGTTCTTC.

This clonotype turned up a few times. The chain couples TRBV2 to TRBJ2-7; D remains ambiguous. The germline V gene has CDR1 SNHLY and CDR2 FYNNEI. The CDR3 contains 13 residues. Trimming shortened V by 8 bases and J by 2 bases, and 13 bases separated the two germline ends. The CDR3: CASGVPLTYEQYF. The CDR3 nucleotides are TGTGCCAGCGGGGTCCCCTTAACCTACGAGCAGTACTTC.

This clonotype came up a few times. The chain combines TRBV25-1 with TRBJ2-5; 12 bases line up with TRBD1. Per the germline V gene, CDR1 is MGHDK and CDR2 is SYGVNS. V was pared by 7 bases and J by 5 bases, with 11 bases of the junction left unmatched. The CDR3 is 16 residues long. CDR3 nucleotides: TGTGCCAGCACCAAAGGGACAGGGGGCCTTCGGGAGACCCAGTACTTC. As protein: CASTKGTGGLRETQYF.

J is TRBJ2-5 and V is TRBV3-1; 8 nucleotides agree with TRBD2. V lost 3 bases, J lost 2 bases, and 11 bases stayed unmatched. Germline V gene data show CDR1 as LGHDT and CDR2 as YNNKEL (reference sequence). The CDR3 consists of 17 residues. CDR3 region: CASSQPGSLAGQETQYF. CDR3 DNA sequence: TGTGCCAGCAGCCAGCCCGGAAGTCTAGCGGGTCAAGAGACCCAGTACTTC.

The CDR3 loop reads CSARPDRIYGYTF. In DNA form, the CDR3 reads TGCAGTGCTAGACCTGACCGAATCTATGGCTACACCTTC. The V gene is TRBV20-1, the J gene TRBJ1-2; no clear D. The V end was cut by 2 bases, the J end by 4 bases, with 11 bases between. The CDR3 contains 13 residues. The germline V gene has CDR1 DFQATT and CDR2 SNEGSKA (reference sequence).

This clonotype came up a few times. The rearrangement uses TRBV28 and TRBJ1-2; no clear D gene. V gave up 8 bases and J gave up 8 bases, with 9 bases separating them. The CDR3 has 10 amino acids. The germline V gene encodes CDR1 MDHEN and CDR2 SYDVKM. CDR3 amino acids: CASHFGGYTF. Here the CDR3 DNA reads TGTGCCAGCCATTTCGGCGGCTACACCTTC.